This section outlines one TCR beta chain sequence together with its context. Its cognate antigen has yet to be identified. Base-call qualities are not available, and no considerably larger clone is one nucleotide away. The library was produced with the immunoSEQ multiplex PCR assay. For the multiplex PCR, a mixture combining 60 forward primers for TCR Vbeta segments and 13 reverse primers for TCR Jbeta segments was used. The CDR3 region of rearranged TCR beta genes was amplified from genomic DNA with a multiplex PCR assay. On the Illumina HiSeq System, the amplified TCR beta libraries were sequenced as 87-base-pair reads. From the authors' description of their analysis: A later analysis tallied approximately 87 million unique TCR beta chains across the approximately 670 repertoires, and around 12 million of those chains were shared by two or more donors. Raw reads were error-corrected and collapsed into unique sequences with a nearest-neighbor algorithm that merged closely related sequences to remove PCR and sequencing errors. V, D and J gene segments were assigned by aligning CDR3 sequences to IMGT reference sequences. For a sequence to be retained, at least a six-nucleotide match to both a V gene segment and a J gene segment was required. Rearrangements were called productive when the CDR3 lacked stop codons and stayed in frame with V and J; all others were non-productive. CDR3 was defined according to IMGT convention as the region running from the second conserved V-encoded cysteine to the conserved J-encoded phenylalanine. Sequences without an unambiguous match to a single V gene segment were excluded from the earlier analysis of 450 to 650 of the donors. An earlier analysis of some 500 of the donors classified V segments as functional when productive rearrangements were above 56.7% and as segregating when the standard deviation between donors was above 5%. A statistical classification framework was built to diagnose cytomegalovirus status from the catalog of TCR beta chain sequences. In a later analysis, V and J genes were assigned by comparing TCR nucleotide sequences against IMGT/GENE-DB human TR gene sequences. The TCRdist pipeline was used in a later analysis to assign CDR3 sequences and most-parsimonious VDJ recombination scenarios. In a later analysis, every TCR beta chain was defined by the combination of its CDR3 amino acid sequence and its V-gene family, and reads without a unique V-gene family were dropped. As a way to deal with suspected cross-contamination and a sequencing artifact, a later analysis dropped under 600 nucleotide sequences that were highly shared and had low generation probability. A later analysis calculated a clonal expansion index for each public chain from normalized within-repertoire ranks of inferred template counts. Generation probabilities in a later analysis came from a VDJ recombination model fitted to out-of-frame rearrangements, and those results were checked against IGoR. A later analysis scored TCR-TCR, TCR-HLA and TCR-CMV co-occurrence with hypergeometric tests, applying a repertoire-size bias correction to TCR pairs. In a later analysis, false discovery rates were estimated by permuting HLA or CMV assignments 20 times. In a later analysis, co-occurring TCRs were grouped using DBSCAN, with TCRdist sequence similarity added in when clustering inside HLA-allele-positive subsets. Repertoires with fewer than 30,000 or more than 120,000 public chains, plus five repertoires with anomalous nucleotide sharing, were excluded from co-occurrence clustering. TCRdb's version of the immuneACCESS table is confined to in-frame rearrangements and falls short of the full clone set. An unresolved V gene accounts for under half of the shortfall where checked; the remainder is of unknown origin. V, J and clone size reflect that table, while D and trimming were determined from the DNA. The sample records 100,000 to 150,000 clones, 65% to 75% of which are singletons. The ten largest clones represent around 4.2% of the sample.

The data originate from a study of cytomegalovirus exposure and HLA in healthy donors (TCRdb year 2017). Notes on the research overall: In an earlier analysis of several hundred of the donors, 250 to 350 Gb of sequence data and 117 million unique TCR beta sequences from about 190 million T cells were reported. Roughly 320 gigabases of sequencing data and around 80 million unique TCR sequences made up an early release that covered 500 to 650 HLA-typed donors. Of the 300 to 500 genotyped donors, 65% to 90% were placed in the genetic ancestry cluster associated with self-reported Caucasian donors. The aim of the study was to test whether cataloging public T cell receptors could identify signatures of past pathogen exposure. The study profiled the T cell repertoires of hundreds of subjects by immunosequencing and related them to cytomegalovirus serostatus. In addition to the first cohort of approximately 670 subjects, a separate validation cohort of under 150 different subjects was used. To predict cytomegalovirus infection status, the study brought together high-throughput TCR immunosequencing, statistical association of individual TCRs with disease status, and machine learning. A later analysis re-analyzed previously published TCR beta repertoires from 550 to 700 donors and added high-resolution HLA genotyping to study TCR occurrence patterns. Rather than drawing on any new phenotypic data, the later analysis identified candidate immune exposures from TCR beta sequences and the way those sequences occurred across donors. In an earlier analysis of a few hundred of the donors, high-throughput TCR beta sequencing was used to judge whether each TCR beta V gene segment behaved as functional or pseudogenic. Donor age, sex, ethnicity and CMV serostatus were compiled together with the repertoire data. In a later genetic analysis, genome-wide SNP genotypes for about 65% of the roughly 670 donors were used, and that subset was treated as a discovery cohort. All discovery cohort repertoires had been generated using a single sequencing platform. HLA typing covered class I and class II loci at four-digit resolution. The number of donors typed differed by locus, with about 629-630 for A, B, C, DRB1 and DQB1, roughly 520 for DQA1, over 600 for DPA1, and over 400 for DPB1. Four or five DR-DQ haplotypes were handled as single units for association and clustering, since linkage in the cohort was strong. On average, roughly 240,000 unique TCR beta nucleotide sequences were sequenced per donor among roughly 430 genotyped donors of the cohort, with 15% to 20% of those sequences being non-productive. The investigation overall reported the following: In an earlier analysis of 587 of the donors, most TCR beta V segments appeared in productive rearrangements about 90% or about 30% of the time, broadly matching IMGT annotations. Most TCR sequences were seen in very few donors, while some public TCRs were found in many individuals. In a later genetic analysis, fewer N-insertions in productive TCRs were reported among donors in an Asian-associated ancestry cluster than the 666-donor mean. Because counts were too low, 15 or so rarely observed V segments, including chromosome 9 orphons, were excluded from the earlier analysis of 587 of the donors. A later analysis found that TCR association rates varied across HLA loci, with DRB1 alleles showing the most associated TCRs and HLA-C alleles the fewest. The classifier was reported to diagnose cytomegalovirus status with high specificity and sensitivity in both the original and validation cohorts. Because some donors lacked HLA typing at each locus, the association tests relied only on the typed subset. According to the authors, the approach could potentially be generalized to other disease states and immunological phenotypes. According to a later analysis, parvovirus B19, influenza, CMV and Epstein-Barr virus appeared linked to several top co-occurrence clusters. A few of the identified cytomegalovirus-associated TCR beta chains were confirmed in vitro to be specific for cytomegalovirus antigens. A later analysis found that most CMV-associated TCR beta chains appeared HLA-restricted, with HLA associations seemingly driven largely by CMV exposure. A later genetic analysis associated a missense DCLRE1C variant with V-gene and J-gene trimming of TCR beta chains, and an independent cohort replicated the association. In the study, approximately 160 TCR beta chains were listed as associated with cytomegalovirus. Linkage disequilibrium might explain the correlated functional status among segregating V segments, but an unknown experimental factor could not be excluded. When HLA alleles, especially DR and DQ, strongly co-occurred, attributing TCR associations to individual alleles was difficult. In this cohort, only TCR beta chains were sequenced, and detectable features were limited by the absence of alpha or paired-chain data. A further reported finding was that TCR beta sequences accurately predicted the HLA-A and HLA-B alleles for most subjects in the first cohort. Specific HLA alleles were associated with some 15,000 TCR beta sequences at a false discovery rate of 0.05 in a later analysis. The sequencing pipeline was judged likely to have produced a cluster of highly shared sequence variants as a technical artifact. Roughly uniform sequencing depth across donors was assumed in presence/absence analyses, although this assumption may not hold. For the cohort, immune exposure information was limited to CMV serostatus. In a later analysis, HLA-associated TCR beta chains were found to be more clonally expanded and to have lower generation probabilities than equally common non-associated chains.

The cohort was made up of 500 to 800 healthy bone marrow donors. Cohort members were all nominally healthy when sampled, although unrecorded immune exposures were likely present. The donor was CMV seropositive and was included in the group of almost 300 seropositive cohort members. Every donor gave a peripheral blood sample, and the peripheral blood mononuclear cells from that sample were used for TCR beta sequencing. The Qiagen DNeasy Blood Extraction Kit was used to extract genomic DNA from the blood cell samples. The receptor was isolated from a woman in her forties or fifties in good health and CMV-seropositive. Sequencing input: PBMCs.

The encoded CDR3 is CASRIESSGANVLTF. In nucleotides, the sequence is TGTGCCAGCAGGATTGAGAGCTCTGGGGCCAACGTCCTGACTTTC. Recombination connected TRBV2 to TRBJ2-6, with the D gene not confidently named. The germline V gene gives CDR1 as SNHLY and CDR2 as FYNNEI. V is cut by 6 bases and J by 0 bases, and the space between the germline ends is 9 bases. Including cysteine and phenylalanine, the CDR3 has 15 amino acids. Only the CDR3 DNA stays, 45 bases, in frame from base 1.